The clone carrying this T cell receptor beta chain was seen just once. Sorting used thawed, overnight-rested PBMC stained with anti-CD3, a viability dye and GMM-loaded CD1B tetramer. CD1B tetramers were loaded with Rhodococcus equi-derived C32 glucose monomycolate. CD14-expressing monocytes were removed from PBMC before cryopreservation and sorting. From each donor, some 90,000 tetramer-negative cells were sorted. Sequencing was performed with immunoSEQ multiplex PCR; in TCRdb, only in-frame clones are kept and a portion is missing. The sample gives about 58,000 clones, 70% to 90% of which show up once; just over 20% is in the top ten. The sample belongs to a study of T cells in tuberculosis. Trimming removed 9 bases from V and 3 bases from J; junction bases left unmatched: 8. The CDR3 spans 16 residues. Germline CDR1 reads LNHDA; CDR2 reads SQIVND (reference sequence).

The sequence was obtained from an adult woman with latent tuberculosis. Input material: CD1b-GMM tetramer-negative cells sorted from PBMCs. V is TRBV19 and J is TRBJ2-2, with 12 bases matching TRBD2. The CDR3 DNA sequence: TGTGCCAGCTTGGACCTAGCGGGAGGGTACACCGGGGAGCTGTTTTTT. Encoded protein: CASLDLAGGYTGELFF. The full variable domain, with the rest looked up from reference TRBV19 and TRBJ2-2, is DGGITQSPKYLFRKEGQNVTLSCEQNLNHDAMYWYRQDPGQGLRLIYYSQIVNDFQKGDIAEGYSVSREKKESFPLTVTSAQKNPTAFYLCASLDLAGGYTGELFFGEGSRLTVL.